This T cell receptor beta chain originates from a study of T-cell reconstitution after alpha-beta-depleted transplantation in children (dated by TCRdb to about 2016). A note on the overall study: Using TCR repertoire profiling, the study followed T-cell immune reconstitution in a quantitative way in children after TCRalphabeta/CD19-depleted allogeneic hematopoietic cell transplantation. Here is what the overall study found, with its caveats: Apparently early alphabetaT-cell count recovery about two months after transplant reportedly relied on only several hundred rapidly expanded clones derived from non-depleted graft cells. In some patients, high TCRbeta diversity at day 60 was attributed to recipient T cells and intrathymic progenitors that had survived conditioning. Hyperexpanded clone frequencies declined over subsequent months; after one year, T-cell counts and TCRbeta diversity were mostly attributed to newly produced T cells.

Sequences DFQATT (CDR1) and SNEGSKA (CDR2) are obtained from the germline V gene (reference sequence). The V end loses 6 bases and the J end loses 9 bases, and a stretch of 18 bases separates them. The CDR3 runs 13 residues from the cysteine to the phenylalanine. Of all the DNA, just the CDR3 is kept, 39 bases in frame from base 1. What the treatment or condition label conveys for this sample: allogeneic hematopoietic cell transplantation with graft depleted of TCRalphabeta T cells and CD19 B cells. TCRalphabeta/CD19-depleted allogeneic hematopoietic cell grafts were given to the transplant recipients, all of whom were children. To prepare the library, PCR was applied. Sequencing used an Illumina HiSeq 2500. TCR libraries were prepared with molecular barcoding, using unique molecular identifiers to normalize TCRbeta repertoire quantification. TCRdb took the public reads, trimmed them with fastp at Q25, ran MiXCR for clone calling and kept in-frame beta chains. Records with the same CDR3 protein are collapsed into one entry carrying the most frequent genes and DNA. The sample contains around 450,000 distinct CDR3 sequences, roughly two fifths of them found a single time. The ten largest make up under 30% of the sample.

A single count supports this clonotype. The antigen it recognizes is unknown. Base qualities are missing; no much larger clone stands one base away. One read represents weak support. The material sequenced was PBMCs, taken before TCRalphabeta/CD19-depleted stem cell transplant. The TCR comes from a girl aged 2 to 10 with aplastic anemia, due to receive a stem cell transplant. The chain is made from TRBV20-1 and TRBJ2-1, with no confident D gene call. The CDR3 is CSAGSREAFEQFF. Here is the DNA: TGCAGTGCCGGATCCCGAGAGGCCTTTGAGCAGTTCTTC.